This T cell receptor beta chain was obtained from a study of CD8 T cells in Susac syndrome. Turning to the study itself: Sequenced Susac syndrome patients included over 5 with active disease and under ten who were in remission. At the time of blood draw, patients with Susac syndrome were therapy-naive, receiving corticosteroids, or receiving intravenous immunoglobulin alone.

After extraction with the RNeasy kit, about 0.45 to 1 ug of the RNA was reverse transcribed using random hexamers. TCRdb passed the immunoSEQ multiplex PCR reads through MiXCR, listing each CDR3 protein once. The profile shows some 150,000 distinct CDR3 sequences, 90% to 97% of them singletons. Between the trimmed V and J ends, which lost 4 bases and 0 bases, there was a span of 16 bases. The length of the CDR3 is 17 residues. CDR1 and CDR2 from the germline V gene are MGHRA and YSYEKL. The receptor's source is a human donor with Susac syndrome. V is TRBV4-1 and J is TRBJ2-1; a weak D match, TRBD1 (6 bases). The sample comprised CD4+ T cells from PBMCs. The CDR3 nucleotides are TGCGCCAGCAGCCGGTCAGGGGTGGCGGTCTCCTACAATGAGCAGTTCTTC. Amino acids: CASSRSGVAVSYNEQFF.